This entry lists 21 T cell receptor beta chains sequenced from one sample in a study of T-cell reconstitution after alpha-beta-depleted transplantation in children (dated by TCRdb to about 2016). Libraries came from PCR. Instrument used: Illumina HiSeq 2500. TCR libraries were prepared with molecular barcoding, using unique molecular identifiers to normalize TCRbeta repertoire quantification. In-frame beta chains were kept once TCRdb had trimmed the public reads at Q25 with fastp and called clones with MiXCR. CDR3 protein sequences are deduplicated, and each keeps its most common genes and DNA. For this sample the table gives 100,000 to 150,000 distinct CDR3 sequences, of which roughly 24% were detected only once. The top ten hold about 11% of the sample. The treatment or condition label, as the study defines it: allogeneic hematopoietic cell transplantation with graft depleted of TCRalphabeta T cells and CD19 B cells.

The sequencing used PBMCs, mostly from graft donor cells, collected 180 days after TCRalphabeta/CD19-depleted stem cell transplant. All receptors derive from a male patient between 2 and 9 years old who had a stem cell transplant for chronic granulomatous disease, so the T cells may come from the graft donor.

This clonotype was detected many times. The V gene is TRBV12-3 or TRBV12-4, the J gene TRBJ1-2; D is undetermined. The CDR3 is made up of 13 amino acids. V was trimmed by 5 bases and J by 3 bases, leaving 10 bases between them. The CDR3 loop is CASSSDGHYGYTF. CDR3 in DNA: TGTGCCAGCAGTAGTGACGGACACTATGGCTACACCTTC.

This clonotype was counted ten times or more. The chain joins TRBV7-6 to TRBJ1-5; D may be TRBD1 (5 bases). V was pared by 0 bases and J by 9 bases, with 12 bases between. CDR3 length equals 14 residues. The germline V gene encodes CDR1 SGHVS and CDR2 FNYEAQ. The CDR3 loop is CASSLAAQGTPQHF. The CDR3 DNA is TGTGCCAGCAGCTTAGCGGCGCAGGGTACGCCCCAGCATTTT.

The rearrangement links TRBV3-1 to TRBJ2-1; the D is unclear. Germline-derived CDR1 and CDR2 are LGHDT and YNNKEL (reference sequence). Trimming left V 0 bases short and J 0 bases short, with 6 bases between. The CDR3 runs 15 residues. The DNA of the CDR3 is TGTGCCAGCAGCCAAGATCCCTACTCCTACAATGAGCAGTTCTTC. Protein: CASSQDPYSYNEQFF.

This clonotype occurred a few times. This chain connects TRBV5-1 to TRBJ2-7; D possibly uses TRBD1 or TRBD2 (6 bases each). Trimming pared 4 bases from V and 9 bases from J, leaving 17 bases between. The germline CDR1 and CDR2 sequences are SGHRS and YFSETQ. The CDR3 has 13 amino acids. CDR3 protein: CASSPMVGGGQYF. The DNA of the CDR3 is TGCGCCAGCAGCCCGATGGTCGGGGGCGGGCAGTACTTC.

The chain couples TRBV28 to TRBJ2-1, with D unclear. The V end was cut by 10 bases, the J end by 0 bases, with 19 bases between. The V gene's germline CDR1 is MDHEN and CDR2 SYDVKM. This CDR3 has 16 residues. The DNA of the CDR3 is TGTGCCACCGCTCTCCTGGGCATAAACTCCTACAATGAGCAGTTCTTC. Translation: CATALLGINSYNEQFF.

The V gene is TRBV11-3, the J gene TRBJ2-1, with D unclear. The CDR3 loop spans 12 amino acids. Germline V gene lookup returns CDR1 SGHNT and CDR2 YENEEA. V was trimmed by 3 bases and J by 6 bases, leaving 6 bases between them. CDR3 nucleotide sequence: TGTGCCAGCAGCTTTGGCCTCAATGAGCAGTTCTTC. It encodes CASSFGLNEQFF.

This clonotype was picked up a small number of times. This rearrangement joins TRBV12-3 or TRBV12-4 to TRBJ2-1; D unclear. Trimming took 2 bases from V and 1 from J, leaving 9 bases between them. The CDR3 is 15 amino acids. This CDR3 is CASSLKALSYNEQFF. The CDR3 DNA reads as TGTGCCAGCAGTTTAAAGGCATTGTCCTACAATGAGCAGTTCTTC.

The J gene is TRBJ2-5, the V gene TRBV23-1; 7 nucleotides match TRBD1. TRBV23-1 is given ORF status, its function remaining uncertain. V lost 2 bases, J lost 2 bases, and 11 bases stayed unmatched. This CDR3 is built from 17 residues. The CDR3 protein is CASSQPLHDRAQETQYF. In nucleotides, the CDR3 is TGCGCCAGCAGTCAACCCCTCCACGACAGGGCTCAAGAGACCCAGTACTTC.

This chain connects TRBV29-1 to TRBJ1-1; 10 nucleotides match TRBD1. Per the germline V gene, CDR1 is SQVTM and CDR2 is ANQGSEA. This CDR3 contains 14 residues. Losses at the gene ends were 4 bases for V and 2 bases for J; bases not matched to a gene: 4. The CDR3 is CSVADRGLNTEAFF. For the CDR3, the DNA is TGCAGCGTTGCCGACAGGGGGCTCAACACTGAAGCTTTCTTT.

Ten or more counts support this clonotype. The gene calls are TRBV20-1 and TRBJ2-5; TRBD2 matches at 11 bases. J lost 5 bases, V lost 2 bases, and 4 bases had no gene match. This CDR3 is 14 amino acids long. Germline CDR1 and CDR2: DFQATT and SNEGSKA (reference sequence). The CDR3 nucleotides are TGCAGTGCTAGACTAGCGGGAGGTTTGGAGACCCAGTACTTC. It yields the protein CSARLAGGLETQYF.

V gene TRBV27 combines with J gene TRBJ2-3, with D uncertain. The CDR3 spans 14 residues. Germline V gene sequence: CDR1 MNHEY, CDR2 SMNVEV (reference sequence). Trimming pared 3 bases from V and 0 bases from J, leaving 7 bases between. The CDR3 region has the DNA TGTGCCAGCAGTTTTCTGTCAAGCACAGATACGCAGTATTTT. Its protein product is CASSFLSSTDTQYF.

The rearrangement joins TRBV5-1 to TRBJ2-7, with D unclear. Germline V gives CDR1 SGHRS, CDR2 YFSETQ. The CDR3 is 15 residues long. Trimming stripped 0 bases from V and 4 bases from J, with 14 bases between. The CDR3 sequence is CASSLVGGFAYEQYF. CDR3 nucleotide sequence: TGCGCCAGCAGCTTGGTGGGCGGCTTTGCGTACGAGCAGTACTTC.

In this sample, this clonotype turned up many times. The rearrangement uses TRBV9 and TRBJ1-2; 7 bases match TRBD1. CDR1 and CDR2 from the germline V gene are SGDLS and YYNGEE. V was clipped by 3 bases and J by 4 bases; unmatched bases: 6. This CDR3 contains 14 residues. CDR3 in DNA: TGTGCCAGCAGCGCCCGGGACAGACTCTATGGCTACACCTTC. This sequence encodes CASSARDRLYGYTF.

There are many counts of this clonotype. The chain links TRBV12-3 or TRBV12-4 to TRBJ1-6, with 7 positions matching TRBD1. The CDR3 is 14 residues long. The V gene end was trimmed by 5 bases and the J gene end by 5 bases; junction bases not matched to a gene: 3. The DNA for the CDR3 is TGTGCCAGCAGTCGACAGGGCAATAATTCACCCCTCCACTTT. Encoded protein: CASSRQGNNSPLHF.

This clonotype was counted at least ten times. This rearrangement joins TRBV20-1 to TRBJ1-5; D is perhaps TRBD1 (6 bases). The CDR3 contains 13 residues. V lost 2 bases, J lost 5 bases, and 10 bases lay in between. Looked up from germline, CDR1 is DFQATT and CDR2 is SNEGSKA (reference sequence). CDR3 DNA: TGCAGTGCTAGACAGGGGCTTGATCAGCCCCAGCATTTT. Translating it yields CSARQGLDQPQHF.

CDR3 in DNA: TGTGCCAGCAGTGATTACAGGTTTCGGAACGAGCAGTACTTC. As protein: CASSDYRFRNEQYF. The rearrangement joins TRBV25-1 to TRBJ2-7, with D maybe TRBD1 (5 bases). Germline lookup yields CDR1 MGHDK and CDR2 SYGVNS. Between the trimmed V and J ends, which lost 3 bases and 5 bases, there was a span of 14 bases. This CDR3 is built from 14 residues.

This clonotype was observed once. This chain links TRBV24-1 with TRBJ2-1; TRBD2 matches 10 bases. The CDR3 has 11 amino acids. Germline V CDR1 and CDR2: KGHDR, SFDVKD. The CDR3, as DNA: TGTGGTGTAGCGGGGGGCAATGAGCAGTTCTTC. This codes for CGVAGGNEQFF.

This clonotype showed up just a few times. This chain joins TRBV6-1 and TRBJ1-6; D gene ambiguous. The V and J ends lost 6 bases and 7 bases respectively, with 10 bases between them. The length of the CDR3 is 13 residues. The germline gives CDR1 MNHNS, CDR2 SASEGT. Here the CDR3 DNA reads TGTGCCAGCAGCTGGGATGGGAATTCACCCCTCCACTTT. It yields the protein CASSWDGNSPLHF.

The V and J genes are TRBV9 and TRBJ2-3; 7 bases agree with TRBD1. Germline V gene data show CDR1 as SGDLS and CDR2 as YYNGEE. Trimming removed 4 bases from V and 0 bases from J; junction bases left unmatched: 20. This CDR3 is built from 20 residues. CDR3 loop: CASSSPTGNSFRTSTDTQYF. CDR3 nucleotides: TGTGCCAGCAGCTCCCCGACAGGGAACTCTTTCCGGACGAGCACAGATACGCAGTATTTT.

This chain joins TRBV4-3 and TRBJ1-1; D might be TRBD1 (5 bases). Germline V gene data show CDR1 as LGHNA and CDR2 as YSLEER. V lost 0 bases and J lost 1, with 18 bases in between. The CDR3 spans 18 residues. CDR3 in DNA: TGCGCCAGCAGCCAAGAACCGCCCCAAGGGGAGGGGAACACTGAAGCTTTCTTT. Its translation: CASSQEPPQGEGNTEAFF.

This clonotype was counted at least ten times. The genes are TRBV5-1 and TRBJ2-1, with a weak D call TRBD1 (6 bases). The V end was cut by 4 bases, the J end by 7 bases, with 15 bases between. The CDR3 length is 14 residues. CDR1 is SGHRS and CDR2 is YFSETQ in the germline V gene. The CDR3 nucleotides read TGCGCCAGCAGCGGCGAGGGGGTGGGAAATGAGCAGTTCTTC. It yields the protein CASSGEGVGNEQFF.